This entry is about one TCR beta chain. No antigen is known for it. Unique molecular identifiers featured in how the TCRbeta library was prepared. TCRdb itself ran the PCR reads through MiXCR, one entry per CDR3 protein. The profile shows hundreds of thousands of distinct CDR3 sequences, roughly 13% of them singletons. This entry is derived from a study of T-cell reconstitution after alpha-beta-depleted transplantation in children. Findings of the study overall: Several hundred expanded graft clones reportedly gave rise to the alpha-beta T cells present about two months after transplant. Recipient T cells and thymic progenitors that survived gave rise to the high TCRbeta diversity observed at day 60 in some patients. At the one-year point after transplant, T-cell counts and TCRbeta diversity were found to come mostly from T cells that had been newly produced.

Germline CDR1 is SGHAT and CDR2 is FQNNGV. J gave up 4 bases and V 5 bases, and 4 bases lay outside the gene matches. The CDR3 extends over 15 amino acids. The genes are TRBV11-2 and TRBJ2-2; 10 bases fit TRBD2. The sample consisted of PBMCs, taken before TCRalphabeta/CD19-depleted stem cell transplant. The receptor was isolated from a girl aged 2-9 years with congenital amegakaryocytic thrombocytopenia, due to receive a stem cell transplant. The CDR3: CASSVGLASTGELFF. The DNA for the CDR3 is TGTGCCAGCAGCGTGGGACTAGCGAGCACCGGGGAGCTGTTTTTT.